This entry lists 32 T cell receptor beta chains sequenced from one sample in a study of T-cell memory formation after mild COVID-19. TCRdb itself ran the 5' RACE reads through MiXCR, one entry per CDR3 protein. Among just over 150,000 distinct CDR3 sequences, roughly 31% were seen once, and the ten largest hold about 12%. Sequenced sample: PBMCs or a T cell subset sorted from them (not recorded which). Receptors were obtained from an adult woman who had mild COVID-19 (a few samples of this study predate the infection). Cell type and time point are not known.

V is TRBV20-1 and J is TRBJ2-2; unclear D gene. The CDR3 runs 14 residues. With 7 bases removed from V and 0 bases from J, the gap between germline ends came to 12 bases. CDR1 and CDR2 (germline): DFQATT, SNEGSKA (reference sequence). The CDR3 DNA sequence: TGCAGTGAGTGGCTCTCCTCGAACACCGGGGAGCTGTTTTTT. It encodes CSEWLSSNTGELFF.

The chain joins TRBV5-1 to TRBJ2-3; no definite D call. Trimming pared 2 bases from V and 3 bases from J, leaving 13 bases between. The CDR3 totals 15 residues. Germline V gives CDR1 SGHRS, CDR2 YFSETQ. This CDR3 is CASSFRYEATDTQYF. The CDR3, as DNA: TGCGCCAGCAGCTTCAGATACGAGGCGACAGATACGCAGTATTTT.

This clonotype has only a few counts. This rearrangement joins TRBV6-5 to TRBJ1-1; 11 bases line up with TRBD1. Germline V gene lookup returns CDR1 MNHEY and CDR2 SVGAGI. The CDR3 runs to 15 residues. The ends lost 6 bases at V and 0 bases at J; junction bases unmatched: 3. CDR3 nucleotides: TGTGCCAGCAGGTTGGACAGGGGGCTGAACACTGAAGCTTTCTTT. Translated, it gives CASRLDRGLNTEAFF.

The J gene is TRBJ2-6, the V gene TRBV27; possible D gene TRBD1, 6 bases. CDR1 is MNHEY, CDR2 SMNVEV, per germline (reference sequence). There are 14 residues in the CDR3. The V and J ends lost 3 bases and 8 bases respectively, with 11 bases between them. CDR3 DNA: TGTGCCAGCAGTTTGTACGACAGGTCCAACGTCCTGACTTTC. Protein: CASSLYDRSNVLTF.

In DNA, the CDR3 is TGCGCCAGCAGCCTTGGGGGGCATGTAGGAGATACGCAGTATTTT. Translating it yields CASSLGGHVGDTQYF. The V gene is TRBV4-1, the J gene TRBJ2-3; D possibly uses TRBD1 or TRBD2 (6 bases each). Trimming pared 4 bases from V and 5 bases from J, leaving 16 bases between. Germline V gene sequence: CDR1 MGHRA, CDR2 YSYEKL. The CDR3 runs to 15 residues.

This rearrangement joins TRBV28 to TRBJ2-4; a weak D match, TRBD1 (6 bases). The germline V gene has CDR1 MDHEN and CDR2 SYDVKM. This CDR3 spans 20 amino acids. Trimming stripped 0 bases from V and 3 bases from J, with 24 bases between. The CDR3 bases are TGTGCCAGCAGTTTATGGGACGCCCCGGAAGGGGGTGAAGGCAAAAACATTCAGTACTTC. This sequence encodes CASSLWDAPEGGEGKNIQYF.

This clonotype was observed a handful of times. The rearrangement uses TRBV5-6 and TRBJ2-1; D may correspond to TRBD1 or TRBD2 (5 bases each). Germline-derived CDR1 and CDR2 are SGHDT and YYEEEE. Trimming removed 2 bases from V and 8 bases from J, with 8 bases in between. The CDR3 totals 12 residues. CDR3 protein: CASSLWGYEQFF. CDR3 in DNA: TGTGCCAGCAGCTTATGGGGGTATGAGCAGTTCTTC.

The sample holds a few counts of this clonotype. The V gene is TRBV19, the J gene TRBJ2-3, with D possibly TRBD1 on 5 matching bases. The germline V gene has CDR1 LNHDA and CDR2 SQIVND (reference sequence). This CDR3 spans 15 amino acids. CDR3 DNA sequence: TGTGCGGAATGGGTAGGGTCAGGGAGCACAGATACGCAGTATTTT. The encoded protein is CAEWVGSGSTDTQYF. Looking up the rest from reference TRBV19 and TRBJ2-3 gives the full variable domain: DGGITQSPKYLFRKEGQNVTLSCEQNLNHDAMYWYRQDPGQGLRLIYYSQIVNDFQKGDIAEGYSVSREKKESFPLTVTSAQKNPTAFYLCAEWVGSGSTDTQYFGPGTRLTVL.

The chain carries TRBV7-2 and TRBJ2-2; D unclear. V lost 4 bases and J lost 2, with 5 bases in between. The CDR3 length is 13 residues. CDR1 is SGHTA and CDR2 is FQGNSA in the germline V gene. In DNA, the CDR3 is TGTGCCAGCAGCTCCCCCAACACCGGGGAGCTGTTTTTT. Translating it yields CASSSPNTGELFF. Drawing the rest from reference TRBV7-2 and TRBJ2-2, the complete variable domain is GAGVSQSPSNKVTEKGKDVELRCDPISGHTALYWYRQSLGQGLEFLIYFQGNSAPDKSGLPSDRFSAERTGGSVSTLTIQRTQQEDSAVYLCASSSPNTGELFFGEGSRLTVL.

This clonotype was seen only a few times. The chain recombines TRBV11-1 with TRBJ2-7; 7 bases fit TRBD1. V lost 1 base and J lost 5; bases outside the gene matches: 8. CDR1 is SGHAT, CDR2 FQDESV, per germline (reference sequence). The CDR3 has 15 residues. CDR3 nucleotides: TGTGCCAGCAGCTTAGGCGTGCACAGGGGTAACGAGCAGTACTTC. Translating it yields CASSLGVHRGNEQYF.

The chain carries TRBV12-3 or TRBV12-4 and TRBJ2-6, with TRBD1 matching over 11 bases. CDR3 length: 16 amino acids. V was pared by 5 bases and J by 1 base, with 1 base of the junction left unmatched. The DNA for the CDR3 is TGTGCCAGCAGTGGGGACAGGGGGTCTGGGGCCAACGTCCTGACTTTC. It specifies CASSGDRGSGANVLTF.

The rearrangement links TRBV3-1 to TRBJ2-1; TRBD2 aligns across 10 bases. Germline-derived CDR1 and CDR2 are LGHDT and YNNKEL (reference sequence). The junction had 11 bases not matched to a gene; V was cut back by 4 bases and J by 8 bases. This CDR3 has 16 amino acids. CDR3: CASSPLIAGGFDEQFF. The CDR3 DNA reads as TGTGCCAGCAGCCCCCTTATAGCGGGGGGTTTCGATGAGCAGTTCTTC.

J is TRBJ2-6 and V is TRBV29-1; D remains unclear. Germline CDR1 reads SQVTM; CDR2 reads ANQGSEA. The V end lost 4 bases, the J end lost 4 bases, and 11 bases lay between the germline ends. This CDR3 comprises 14 residues. The CDR3: CSVVWVQGANVLTF. CDR3 in DNA: TGCAGCGTTGTATGGGTGCAAGGGGCCAACGTCCTGACTTTC.

This clonotype has more than one count but fewer than ten. V usage is TRBV5-1 and J usage is TRBJ2-1, with 8 bases fitting TRBD2. Looked up from germline, CDR1 is SGHRS and CDR2 is YFSETQ. J gave up 4 bases and V 2 bases, and 8 bases lay outside the gene matches. The CDR3 extends over 16 amino acids. CDR3 amino acids: CASSFVAGGSYNEQFF. DNA for the CDR3: TGCGCCAGCAGCTTCGTGGCGGGGGGCTCTTACAATGAGCAGTTCTTC.

The chain has TRBV9 and TRBJ1-1, with D maybe TRBD1 (6 bases). Germline CDR1 reads SGDLS; CDR2 reads YYNGEE. The V and J ends lost 4 bases and 13 bases respectively, with 29 bases between them. CDR3 length: 16 amino acids. The CDR3 spells CASSSSSGAPGRGGFF. The DNA of the CDR3 is TGTGCCAGCAGCTCGAGCTCAGGGGCCCCAGGTCGAGGGGGTTTCTTT.

This clonotype occurred a few times. The genes are TRBV5-1 and TRBJ2-1, with D perhaps matching TRBD1 (5 bases). The V end was cut by 0 bases, the J end by 1 base, with 11 bases between. The CDR3 extends over 16 amino acids. Germline assignment: CDR1 SGHRS and CDR2 YFSETQ. CDR3 nucleotides: TGCGCCAGCAGCTTGGGACAGCGTACATCCTACAATGAGCAGTTCTTC. Translating it yields CASSLGQRTSYNEQFF.

The chain carries TRBV12-3 or TRBV12-4 and TRBJ2-1; D remains ambiguous. Trimming left V 7 bases short and J 8 bases short, with 12 bases between. This CDR3 is built from 12 residues. The chain's CDR3 is CASTGSLDEQFF. The CDR3 DNA is TGTGCCAGCACCGGGTCTCTTGATGAGCAGTTCTTC.

The gene calls are TRBV7-8 and TRBJ2-4, with D perhaps TRBD2 (6 bases). Germline-derived CDR1 and CDR2 are SGHVS and FQNEAQ. The CDR3 runs 15 residues. Trimming cost V 2 bases and J 0 bases, with 8 bases left between them. The CDR3 nucleotides are TGTGCCAGCAGCTTACGCGGGATAGCCAAAAACATTCAGTACTTC. It encodes CASSLRGIAKNIQYF.

The V gene is TRBV30, the J gene TRBJ1-1, with unresolved D. Trimming shortened V by 4 bases and J by 4 bases, and 16 bases separated the two germline ends. The CDR3 runs to 14 residues. The germline CDR1 and CDR2 sequences are GTSNPN and SVGIG (reference sequence). The CDR3 region has the DNA TGTGCCTGGACTAAATCGAAGGGTTCCACTGAAGCTTTCTTT. It encodes CAWTKSKGSTEAFF.

There are a few counts of this clonotype. The chain recombines TRBV20-1 with TRBJ2-4; D not resolved. Between the trimmed V and J ends, which lost 6 bases and 4 bases, there was a span of 13 bases. The V gene's germline CDR1 is DFQATT and CDR2 SNEGSKA (reference sequence). This CDR3 comprises 13 residues. The CDR3 here is CSADRTDKNIQYF. The CDR3, as DNA: TGCAGTGCGGATCGGACCGATAAAAACATTCAGTACTTC.

This chain links TRBV4-1 with TRBJ1-6; D perhaps matches TRBD1 (6 bases). Germline lookup yields CDR1 MGHRA and CDR2 YSYEKL. The ends were cut back, 1 base at V and 9 bases at J, with 10 bases in the middle. The length of the CDR3 is 14 residues. DNA for the CDR3: TGCGCCAGCAGCCAAGCTCCCAGGGGTTCACCCCTCCACTTT. Protein product: CASSQAPRGSPLHF.

This clonotype appeared a few times. The chain carries TRBV15 and TRBJ2-4, with no clear D. This CDR3 has 15 residues. Between the trimmed V and J ends, which lost 0 bases and 3 bases, there was a span of 9 bases. Germline CDR1 reads LNHNV; CDR2 reads YYDKDF (reference sequence). The CDR3 here is CATSRDYPLKNIQYF. The DNA for the CDR3 is TGTGCCACCAGCAGAGATTACCCCCTCAAAAACATTCAGTACTTC.

This clonotype was counted a few times. V is TRBV6-6 and J is TRBJ1-2; 11 positions agree with TRBD1. The CDR3 is 16 amino acids. V lost 2 bases to trimming and J lost 4 bases; unmatched junction nucleotides: 6. CDR1 and CDR2 from the germline V gene are MNHNY and SVGAGI (reference sequence). The CDR3 spells CASSYGTGGHSYGYTF. DNA of the CDR3: TGTGCCAGCAGTTACGGGACAGGGGGTCATAGCTATGGCTACACCTTC.

The V call is TRBV12-5, the J call TRBJ2-2, with D uncertain. Trimming stripped 5 bases from V and 6 bases from J, with 16 bases between. Germline V gene data show CDR1 as LGHNT and CDR2 as FRNRAP. The CDR3 spans 15 residues. The CDR3 sequence is CASGISNGPSGELFF. DNA of the CDR3: TGTGCTAGTGGTATAAGTAATGGACCGTCCGGGGAGCTGTTTTTT. The full variable domain, in which reference TRBV12-5 and TRBJ2-2 provide the parts outside the CDR3, is DARVTQTPRHKVTEMGQEVTMRCQPILGHNTVFWYRQTMMQGLELLAYFRNRAPLDDSGMPKDRFSAEMPDATLATLKIQPSEPRDSAVYFCASGISNGPSGELFFGEGSRLTVL.

This clonotype was seen at least ten times. The V call is TRBV12-3 or TRBV12-4, the J call TRBJ2-5, with D unclear. The CDR3 is 14 residues long. The germline V and J ends were trimmed by 2 bases and 0 bases, with 7 bases remaining between them. DNA of the CDR3: TGTGCCAGCAGTTTATGGGTGAACCAAGAGACCCAGTACTTC. Amino acids: CASSLWVNQETQYF.

This clonotype was counted between two and nine times. This chain joins TRBV10-3 and TRBJ2-1; D is possibly TRBD1 or TRBD2 (6 bases each). V shed 6 bases and J shed 4 bases, with 13 bases lying between them. The CDR3 loop spans 14 amino acids. Germline lookup yields CDR1 ENHRY and CDR2 SYGVKD. The CDR3 nucleotides read TGTGCCATCAGGGGGGCTAGCGAATACAATGAGCAGTTCTTC. Protein sequence: CAIRGASEYNEQFF.

By share of the sample, this clonotype is medium-sized. This chain links TRBV7-9 with TRBJ2-1, with 7 bases aligning to TRBD1. V shed 5 bases and J 6 bases; nucleotides not matched to a gene: 10. Per the germline V gene, CDR1 is SEHNR and CDR2 is FQNEAQ (reference sequence). This CDR3 is 15 amino acids long. The CDR3 spells CASSIRPTGINEQFF. The CDR3 DNA follows: TGTGCCAGCAGCATCCGACCGACAGGGATCAATGAGCAGTTCTTC.

In its sample, this clonotype was seen a few times. The chain has TRBV20-1 and TRBJ2-2, with a tentative D call TRBD1 (5 bases). The CDR3 contains 13 residues. V shed 5 bases and J shed 4 bases, with 11 bases lying between them. Germline loops: CDR1 DFQATT, CDR2 SNEGSKA (reference sequence). CDR3 DNA: TGCAGTGCTCGCACAGGTTCCACCGGGGAGCTGTTTTTT. Its translation: CSARTGSTGELFF.

The table lists this clonotype with a few counts. The genes are TRBV9 and TRBJ2-7; possibly TRBD1 for D (6 bases). Trimming shortened V by 5 bases and J by 4 bases, and 22 bases separated the two germline ends. Germline V lookup: CDR1 SGDLS, CDR2 YYNGEE. The CDR3 runs 16 residues. The CDR3 DNA is TGTGCCAGCAGTGAAACCCGACAGGCCCTCACATACGAGCAGTACTTC. Amino acids: CASSETRQALTYEQYF.

The rearrangement uses TRBV30 and TRBJ2-1; TRBD2 might be the D (6 bases). The CDR3 is made up of 13 amino acids. Germline CDR1 is GTSNPN and CDR2 is SVGIG (reference sequence). Deletions cut 3 bases from V and 3 bases from J, with 9 bases between. This chain's CDR3 is CAWRGDFYNEQFF. DNA for the CDR3: TGTGCCTGGAGGGGGGACTTCTACAATGAGCAGTTCTTC.

The rearrangement uses TRBV11-2 and TRBJ1-6; 11 nucleotides align to TRBD1. This CDR3 has 15 amino acids. Germline CDR1 reads SGHAT; CDR2 reads FQNNGV. V was clipped by 5 bases and J by 7 bases; unmatched bases: 4. DNA for the CDR3: TGTGCCAGCAGCGTCGGACAGGGGGCAAATTCACCCCTCCACTTT. Translation: CASSVGQGANSPLHF.

The rearrangement joins TRBV9 to TRBJ1-5; a possible D gene is TRBD1 (6 bases). This CDR3 contains 13 residues. The germline V gene has CDR1 SGDLS and CDR2 YYNGEE. V dropped 3 bases and J dropped 6 bases, with 10 bases sitting between them. As DNA, the CDR3 is TGTGCCAGCAGCGCGGACAGTGGTCAGCCCCAGCATTTT. This translates into CASSADSGQPQHF.